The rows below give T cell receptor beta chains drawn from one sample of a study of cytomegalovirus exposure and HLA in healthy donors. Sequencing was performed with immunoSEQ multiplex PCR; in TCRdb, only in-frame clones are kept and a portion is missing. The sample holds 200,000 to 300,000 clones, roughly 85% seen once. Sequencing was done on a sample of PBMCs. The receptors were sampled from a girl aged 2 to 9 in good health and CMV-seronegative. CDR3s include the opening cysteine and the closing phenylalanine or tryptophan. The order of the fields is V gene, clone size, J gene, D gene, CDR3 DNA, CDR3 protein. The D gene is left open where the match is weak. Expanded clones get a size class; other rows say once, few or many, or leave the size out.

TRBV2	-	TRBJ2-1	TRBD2	TGTGCCAGCAGTATCAGCGGGGGCCCTTACAATGAGCAGTTCTTC	CASSISGGPYNEQFF
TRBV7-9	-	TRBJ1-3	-	TGTGCCAGCAGCTTAGCGCAGAGGGAGGCTGGGGACACCATATATTTT	CASSLAQREAGDTIYF
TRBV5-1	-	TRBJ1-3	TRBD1	TGCGCCAGCAGCTTGGGCGGGACAGGAGCTGGAAACACCATATATTTT	CASSLGGTGAGNTIYF
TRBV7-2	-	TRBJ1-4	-	TGTGCCAGCAGCTTTAGGGGGGAAAAACTGTTTTTT	CASSFRGEKLFF
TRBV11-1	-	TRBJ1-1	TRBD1	TGTGCCAGCAGCCCAGACAGGGGGAGGAACACTGAAGCTTTCTTT	CASSPDRGRNTEAFF
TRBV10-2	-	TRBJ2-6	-	TGCGCCAGCAGTGATAGCTCTGGGGCCAACGTCCTGACTTTC	CASSDSSGANVLTF
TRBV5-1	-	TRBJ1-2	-	TGCGCCAGCAGCTTGGACACTAACTATGGCTACACCTTC	CASSLDTNYGYTF
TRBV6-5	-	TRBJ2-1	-	TGTGCCAGCAGTTTCAGGGGGGCCTACAATGAGCAGTTCTTC	CASSFRGAYNEQFF
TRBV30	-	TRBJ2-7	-	TGTGCCTGGAGCTTTCCTGAGTACGAGCAGTACTTC	CAWSFPEYEQYF
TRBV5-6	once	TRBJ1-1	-	TGTGCCAGCAGCCAGGGTCTATGGACTGAAGCTTTCTTT	CASSQGLWTEAFF